This entry features one T cell receptor beta chain sequence. Its antigen is still unknown. No qualities accompany the bases; no much larger clone lies one base away. The data belong to a study of OX40 agonist ivuxolimab in advanced cancers. For the wider study: Ivuxolimab, which targeted the costimulatory receptor OX40 (CD134), was an agonistic, fully human IgG2 monoclonal antibody. Of the roughly 51 dose-escalation patients, hepatocellular carcinoma was present in about 20, melanoma in around 15, renal cell carcinoma in 9 and head and neck cancer in 9. A male proportion of about 79% and a mean age of around 60 years, ranging from roughly 23 to 85, were recorded for the dose-escalation cohort. Intravenous ivuxolimab was administered to patients every 2 weeks at six dose levels: 0.01, 0.1, 0.3, 1.5, 3 and 10 mg/kg. The paper describes the monotherapy dose-escalation part (N ≈ 50 patients) of the phase I trial of ivuxolimab. Partial responses occurred in three dose-escalation patients: two with cutaneous melanoma and one with hepatocellular carcinoma. Patients were allowed to have had prior anti-PD-1, anti-PD-L1 or anti-CTLA-4 therapy, and approximately 43% of the dose-escalation patients had previously received checkpoint inhibitors. The point of sequencing TCRbeta in the periphery was to test whether ivuxolimab changed TCR sequence diversity and drove clonal T-cell expansion. Results and caveats for the whole study, not just this receptor: Low levels of normalized T-cell clonal expansion were also seen in some patients who did not respond. The antigen specificity of the clonally expanded peripheral T cells was not determined. Partial responders in the 0.1-3.0 mg/kg groups had among the lowest normalized peripheral clonal expansion, especially among CD8+ T cells. At doses of 0.1 to 3.0 mg/kg, clonal expansion of both CD4+ and CD8+ blood T cells was observed from baseline to week 6. After ivuxolimab, more expanded clones were found on average in CD8+ T cells than in CD4+ T cells.

Taken from the germline V gene, the CDR1 and CDR2 loops are SGHTA and FQGTGA. From cysteine to phenylalanine, the CDR3 is 15 amino acids long. The CDR3 DNA has 45 bases and is translated from base 1. V has 5 bases trimmed and J has 3 bases trimmed; junction bases matching no gene number 10. To sequence the TCRbeta CDR3 region, genomic DNA was isolated from the sorted cells. The immunoSEQ Assay was used for sequencing of TCRbeta CDR3 regions. The table comes from immuneACCESS by way of TCRdb, which keeps in-frame sequences with V and J called. Part of the clones is missing from these tables; in studies checked, under half for an unresolved V gene and the rest for unknown reasons. The sample records roughly 70,000 clones, about nine tenths of which are singletons. The ten largest account for around 2% of the sample. Patients with autoimmune disease history or receiving systemic immunosuppression were excluded from the trial. Peripheral blood for TCR sequencing was collected from all dose cohorts at baseline, on cycle 4 day 1, and on cycle 7 day 1. The samples were drawn from a first-in-human, open-label, multicenter phase I dose-escalation trial of ivuxolimab. Adults with locally advanced or metastatic head and neck squamous cell, hepatocellular, melanoma or renal cell carcinoma were enrolled in the trial. Before TCR sequencing, CD4+ T cells and CD8+ T cells from peripheral blood were sorted into separate populations.

Recombination joined TRBV7-3 with TRBJ2-7, with 7 middle bases fitting TRBD2. The sequences come from CD4+ or CD8+ T cells sorted from blood, collected in a trial of the OX40 agonist ivuxolimab. The TCR comes from an adult with an advanced solid tumor such as melanoma, head and neck, liver or kidney cancer. The DNA sequence is as follows: TGTGCCAGCAGCCCCGGAGTAGCGGGTAGCTACGAGCAGTACTTC. Its product reads: CASSPGVAGSYEQYF.